The following is a T cell receptor (beta chain) sequence with its context. The data belong to a study of patients and donors after allogeneic stem cell transplantation. TCRdb re-derived calls from the RT-PCR reads in MiXCR, one entry per CDR3 protein. The sample lists 70,000 or so distinct CDR3 sequences, 26% seen once, with roughly 29% in the top ten. The sequence derives from a human donor who was either an allogeneic HSCT recipient or a stem cell or donor lymphocyte infusion donor (not recorded which). It is not recorded whose cells these are; they may come from a transplant donor. Sequences were obtained from blood, either unsorted or a sorted T cell fraction (not recorded which).

CDR3 DNA: TGTGCCAGCAGTTGTGCTCTGGGGTCGGACTCCTACGAGCAGTACTTC. Encoded protein: CASSCALGSDSYEQYF. The chain uses TRBV6-5 and TRBJ2-7; no reliable D call. CDR1 is MNHEY and CDR2 is SVGAGI in the germline V gene. This CDR3 is built from 16 residues. V was trimmed by 4 bases and J by 0 bases, leaving 16 bases between them.